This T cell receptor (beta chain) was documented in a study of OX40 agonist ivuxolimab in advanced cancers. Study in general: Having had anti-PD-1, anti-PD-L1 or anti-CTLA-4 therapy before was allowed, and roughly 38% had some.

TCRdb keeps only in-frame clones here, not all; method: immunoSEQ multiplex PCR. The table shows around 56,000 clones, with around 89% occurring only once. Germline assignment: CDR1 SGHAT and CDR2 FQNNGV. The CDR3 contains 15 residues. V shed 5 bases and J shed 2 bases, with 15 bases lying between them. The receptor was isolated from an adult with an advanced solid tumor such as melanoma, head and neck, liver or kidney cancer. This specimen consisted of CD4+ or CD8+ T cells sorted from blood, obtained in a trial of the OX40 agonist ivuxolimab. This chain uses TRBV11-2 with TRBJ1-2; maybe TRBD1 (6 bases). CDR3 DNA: TGTGCCAGCAGCCAAAACAGGGAGACCAACTATGGCTACACCTTC. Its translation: CASSQNRETNYGYTF.